This entry describes one TCR beta chain. What it binds is unknown. This sample is part of a study of long-term antiretroviral therapy in people with HIV. Study background: By about a decade, the earliest samples predate the 2015 immediate-ART recommendation.

Study-wide results and caveats: The study found narrower CDR3 length ranges in HIV repertoires than in controls. Following ART, diversity rose but still fell short of transplant donor controls.

With survey level as its setting, the immunoSEQ assay was v3.0. Libraries were prepared by immunoSEQ multiplex PCR; TCRdb keeps only in-frame clonotypes and omits some of them. This table holds about 33,000 clones, more than 60% found once. There were no participants with HIV treated outside the United States. This CDR3 is built from 13 residues. Deletions cut 3 bases from V and 1 base from J, with 6 bases between. Germline CDR1 is LNHDA and CDR2 is SQIVND (reference sequence). This chain connects TRBV19 to TRBJ1-1; tentative D call: TRBD1 (6 bases). The clonotype comes from a woman between 50 and 59 years old with HIV. The input for sequencing was unsorted PBMCs, taken 2 years after starting antiretroviral therapy. Here the CDR3 reads CASSIRGNTEAFF. CDR3 coding DNA: TGTGCCAGTAGTATCAGGGGGAACACTGAAGCTTTCTTT. Full variable domain (rest looked up from reference TRBV19 and TRBJ1-1): DGGITQSPKYLFRKEGQNVTLSCEQNLNHDAMYWYRQDPGQGLRLIYYSQIVNDFQKGDIAEGYSVSREKKESFPLTVTSAQKNPTAFYLCASSIRGNTEAFFGQGTRLTVV.